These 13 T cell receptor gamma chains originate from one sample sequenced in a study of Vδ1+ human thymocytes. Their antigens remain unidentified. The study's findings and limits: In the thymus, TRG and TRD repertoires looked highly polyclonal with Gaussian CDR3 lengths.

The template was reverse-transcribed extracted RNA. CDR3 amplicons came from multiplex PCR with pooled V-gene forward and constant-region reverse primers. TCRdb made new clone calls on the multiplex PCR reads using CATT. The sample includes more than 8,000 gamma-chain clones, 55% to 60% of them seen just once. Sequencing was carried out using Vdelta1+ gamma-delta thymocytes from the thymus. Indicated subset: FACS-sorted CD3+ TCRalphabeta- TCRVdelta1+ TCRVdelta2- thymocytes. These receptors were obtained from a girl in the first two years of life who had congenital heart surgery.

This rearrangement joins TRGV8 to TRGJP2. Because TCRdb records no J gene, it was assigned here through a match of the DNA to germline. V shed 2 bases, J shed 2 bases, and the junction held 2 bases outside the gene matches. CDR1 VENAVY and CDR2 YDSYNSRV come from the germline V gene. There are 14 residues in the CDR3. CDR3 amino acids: CATWDKSSDWIKTF. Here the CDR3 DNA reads TGTGCCACCTGGGATAAGAGTAGTGATTGGATCAAGACGTTT.

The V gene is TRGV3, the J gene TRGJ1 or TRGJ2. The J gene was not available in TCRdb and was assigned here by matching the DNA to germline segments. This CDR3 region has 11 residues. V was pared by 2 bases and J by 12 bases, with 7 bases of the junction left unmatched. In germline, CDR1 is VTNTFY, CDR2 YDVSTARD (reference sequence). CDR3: CATWDKRGKLF. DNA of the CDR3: TGTGCCACCTGGGACAAGCGCGGGAAACTCTTT.

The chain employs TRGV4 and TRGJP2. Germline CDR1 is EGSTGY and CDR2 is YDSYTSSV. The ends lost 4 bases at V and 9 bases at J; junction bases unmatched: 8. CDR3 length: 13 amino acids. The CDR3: CATWELTNWIKTF. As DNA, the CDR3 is TGTGCCACCTGGGAACTTACTAATTGGATCAAGACGTTT.

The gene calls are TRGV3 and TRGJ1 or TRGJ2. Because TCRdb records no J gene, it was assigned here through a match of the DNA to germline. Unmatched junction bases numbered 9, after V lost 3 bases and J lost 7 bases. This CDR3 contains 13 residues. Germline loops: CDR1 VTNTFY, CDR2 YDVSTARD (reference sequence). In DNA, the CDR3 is TGTGCCACCTGGGACCGGGAGAACTATAAGAAACTCTTT. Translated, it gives CATWDRENYKKLF.

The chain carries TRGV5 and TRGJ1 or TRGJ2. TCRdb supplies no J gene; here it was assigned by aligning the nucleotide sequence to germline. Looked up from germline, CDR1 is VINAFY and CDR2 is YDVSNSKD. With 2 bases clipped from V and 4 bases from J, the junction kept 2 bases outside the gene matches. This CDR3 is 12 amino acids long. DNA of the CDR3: TGTGCCACCTGGGACAACTATTATAAGAAACTCTTT. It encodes CATWDNYYKKLF.

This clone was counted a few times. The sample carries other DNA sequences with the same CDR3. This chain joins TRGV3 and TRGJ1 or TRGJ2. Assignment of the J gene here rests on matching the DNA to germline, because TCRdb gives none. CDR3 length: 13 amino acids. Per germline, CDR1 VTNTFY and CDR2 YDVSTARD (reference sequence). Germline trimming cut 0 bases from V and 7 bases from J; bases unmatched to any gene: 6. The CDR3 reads CATWDRQGYKKLF. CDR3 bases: TGTGCCACCTGGGACAGGCAGGGGTATAAGAAACTCTTT.

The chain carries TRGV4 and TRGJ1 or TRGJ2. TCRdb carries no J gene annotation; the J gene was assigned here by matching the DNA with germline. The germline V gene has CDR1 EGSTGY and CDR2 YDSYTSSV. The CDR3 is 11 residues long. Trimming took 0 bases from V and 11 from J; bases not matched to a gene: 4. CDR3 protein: CATWDGVEKLF. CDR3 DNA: TGTGCCACCTGGGATGGGGTGGAGAAACTCTTT.

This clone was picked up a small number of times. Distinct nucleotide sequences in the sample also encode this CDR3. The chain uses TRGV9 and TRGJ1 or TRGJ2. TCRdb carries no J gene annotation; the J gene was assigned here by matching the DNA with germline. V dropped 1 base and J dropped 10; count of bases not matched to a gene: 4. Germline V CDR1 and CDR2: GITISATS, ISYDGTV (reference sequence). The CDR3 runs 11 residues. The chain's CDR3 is CALWEVRKKLF. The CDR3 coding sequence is TGTGCCTTGTGGGAGGTTCGAAAGAAACTCTTT.

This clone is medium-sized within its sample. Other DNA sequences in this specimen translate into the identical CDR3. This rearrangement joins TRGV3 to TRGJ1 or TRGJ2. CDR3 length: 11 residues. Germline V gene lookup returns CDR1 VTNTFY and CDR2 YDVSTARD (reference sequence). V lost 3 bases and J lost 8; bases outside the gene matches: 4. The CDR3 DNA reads TGTGCCACCTGGGACGGGGATAAGAAACTCTTT. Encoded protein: CATWDGDKKLF.

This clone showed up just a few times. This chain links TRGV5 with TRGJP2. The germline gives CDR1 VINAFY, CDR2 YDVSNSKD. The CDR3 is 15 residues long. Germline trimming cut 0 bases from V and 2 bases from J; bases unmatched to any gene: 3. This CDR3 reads CATWDRRSSDWIKTF. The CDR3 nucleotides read TGTGCCACCTGGGACAGGCGGAGTAGTGATTGGATCAAGACGTTT.

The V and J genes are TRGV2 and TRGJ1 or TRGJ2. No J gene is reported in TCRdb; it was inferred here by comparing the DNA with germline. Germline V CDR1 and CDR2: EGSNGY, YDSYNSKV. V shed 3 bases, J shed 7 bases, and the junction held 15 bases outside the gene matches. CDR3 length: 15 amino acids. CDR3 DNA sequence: TGTGCCACCTGGGACACTAGCTCTCAGGGATATAAGAAACTCTTT. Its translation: CATWDTSSQGYKKLF.

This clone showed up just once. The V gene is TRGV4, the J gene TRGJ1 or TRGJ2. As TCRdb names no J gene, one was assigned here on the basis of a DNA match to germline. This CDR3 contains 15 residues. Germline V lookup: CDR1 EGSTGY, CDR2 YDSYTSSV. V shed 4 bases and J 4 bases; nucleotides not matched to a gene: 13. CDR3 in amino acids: CATWEDVGWYYKKLF. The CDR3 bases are TGTGCCACCTGGGAAGATGTCGGGTGGTATTATAAGAAACTCTTT.

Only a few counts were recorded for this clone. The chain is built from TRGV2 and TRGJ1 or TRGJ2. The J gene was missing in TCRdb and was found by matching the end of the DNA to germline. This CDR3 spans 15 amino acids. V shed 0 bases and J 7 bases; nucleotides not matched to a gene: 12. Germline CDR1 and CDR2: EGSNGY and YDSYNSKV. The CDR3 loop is CATWDGPTALYKKLF. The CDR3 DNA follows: TGTGCCACCTGGGACGGGCCCACGGCTTTGTATAAGAAACTCTTT.